This T cell receptor beta chain was sequenced in a study of cytomegalovirus exposure and HLA in healthy donors. Germline V gene lookup returns CDR1 SGHNT and CDR2 YENEEA. The CDR3 is 14 amino acids. Deletions cut 1 base from V and 7 bases from J, with 10 bases between. PCR amplification relied on 60 Vbeta primers (plus 13 Jbeta primers). Profiling relied on immunoSEQ multiplex PCR, and the TCRdb table lists in-frame clones only, not all of them. This sample has 100,000 to 150,000 clones, with approximately 72% found just once. Study findings and constraints: It was 160 or so TCR beta chains that were listed as cytomegalovirus-associated.

This clone was detected only a few times. Its target is not known. The chain carries TRBV11-3 and TRBJ2-2; possibly TRBD2 for D (5 bases). The sample was PBMCs. The clonotype comes from a human donor in good health. The CDR3 sequence is CASSLVPTSGELFF. The DNA for the CDR3 is TGTGCCAGCAGCTTAGTCCCCACTAGCGGGGAGCTGTTTTTT.